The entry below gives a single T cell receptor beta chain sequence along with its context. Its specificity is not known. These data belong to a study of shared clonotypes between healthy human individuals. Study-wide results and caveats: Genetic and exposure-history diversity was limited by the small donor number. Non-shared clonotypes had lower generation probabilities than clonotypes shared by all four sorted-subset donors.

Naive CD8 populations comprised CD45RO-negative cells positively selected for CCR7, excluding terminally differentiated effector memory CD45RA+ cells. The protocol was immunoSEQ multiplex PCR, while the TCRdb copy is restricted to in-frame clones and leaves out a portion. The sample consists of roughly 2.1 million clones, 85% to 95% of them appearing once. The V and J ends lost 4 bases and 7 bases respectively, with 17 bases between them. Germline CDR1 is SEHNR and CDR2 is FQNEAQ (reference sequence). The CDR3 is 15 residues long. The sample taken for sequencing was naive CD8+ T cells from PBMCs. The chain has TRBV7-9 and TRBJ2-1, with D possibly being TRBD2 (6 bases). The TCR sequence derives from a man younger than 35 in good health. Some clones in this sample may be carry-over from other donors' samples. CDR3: CASSSSGRPGNEQFF. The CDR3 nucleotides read TGTGCCAGCAGCTCCAGCGGGCGGCCCGGGAATGAGCAGTTCTTC.